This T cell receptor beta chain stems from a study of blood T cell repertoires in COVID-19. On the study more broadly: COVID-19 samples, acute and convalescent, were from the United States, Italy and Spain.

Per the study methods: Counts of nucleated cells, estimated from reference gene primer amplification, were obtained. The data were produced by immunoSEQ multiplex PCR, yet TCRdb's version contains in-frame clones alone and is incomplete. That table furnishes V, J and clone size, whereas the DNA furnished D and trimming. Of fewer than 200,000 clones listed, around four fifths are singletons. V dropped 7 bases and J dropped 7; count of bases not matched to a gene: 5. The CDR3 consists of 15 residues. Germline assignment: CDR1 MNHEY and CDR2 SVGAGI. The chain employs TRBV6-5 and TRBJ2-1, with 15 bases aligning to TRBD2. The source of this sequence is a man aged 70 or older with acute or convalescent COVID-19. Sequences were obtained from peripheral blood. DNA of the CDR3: TGTGCCAGCATAACGGGGACTAGCGGGAGGAATGAGCAGTTCTTC. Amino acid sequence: CASITGTSGRNEQFF.